Included here is one T cell receptor beta chain sequence, with context. Its antigen is not identified. Repertoires were generated with immunoSEQ multiplex PCR, while TCRdb's copy carries only in-frame clones and drops some. The sample gives 100,000 to 150,000 clones, 90% to 95% of which show up once; approximately 0.15% is in the top ten. The data stem from a study of OX40 agonist ivuxolimab in advanced cancers. Study-wide background: Patients took ivuxolimab, an agonistic anti-OX40 (CD134) antibody.

Overall study results and limits: Among T cells, CD8+ cells averaged more expanded clones than CD4+ cells.

Trimming took off 4 bases at V and 3 bases at J, with 16 bases between the two ends. The CDR3 totals 16 residues. CDR1 and CDR2 from the germline V gene are MDHEN and SYDVKM. The chain couples TRBV28 to TRBJ1-3; D perhaps matches TRBD1 (5 bases). Material: CD4+ or CD8+ T cells sorted from blood, obtained in a trial of the OX40 agonist ivuxolimab. The TCR comes from an adult with an advanced solid tumor such as melanoma, head and neck, liver or kidney cancer. The CDR3 DNA sequence: TGTGCCAGCAGTTGGGCGGCAGGGTCGATTGGAAACACCATATATTTT. Its protein is CASSWAAGSIGNTIYF.